This TCR beta chain was sequenced for a study of vaccination effects on CD4 cells after COVID-19. The study, taken as a whole, reports: Clones of infection and vaccine origin contracted markedly late after vaccination.

Before sequencing, viral peptide pools were used by the ViraFEST assay to expand antigen-specific CD4+ T cells. On approximately day 9 of culture, CD4+ T cells were separated out. Nobody among the vaccine recipients had prior SARS-CoV-2 infection (nucleocapsid antibodies were negative). Cultures of about 2 million PBMC per well contained about 10 IU/ml IL-2 plus 10 ug/ml peptides. Sequencing was performed with immunoSEQ multiplex PCR; in TCRdb, only in-frame clones are kept and a portion is missing. The data hold approximately 70,000 clones, with approximately 75% observed a single time. With respect to this clone: Its antigen remains unknown.

The germline CDR1 and CDR2 sequences are SGDLS and YYNGEE. V gave up 8 bases and J gave up 9 bases; unmatched junction bases: 12. This CDR3 contains 13 residues. The sequencing here drew on CD4+ T cells from PBMCs cultured with HCoV-NL63 spike peptides, taken before COVID-19 vaccination. The V call is TRBV9, the J call TRBJ1-2; 8 bases fit TRBD1. The clonotype was recovered from a human donor who received a COVID-19 vaccine. The CDR3 loop reads CARSSGGGVRYTF. For the CDR3, the DNA is TGTGCCAGATCCTCAGGGGGCGGGGTTCGCTACACCTTC.